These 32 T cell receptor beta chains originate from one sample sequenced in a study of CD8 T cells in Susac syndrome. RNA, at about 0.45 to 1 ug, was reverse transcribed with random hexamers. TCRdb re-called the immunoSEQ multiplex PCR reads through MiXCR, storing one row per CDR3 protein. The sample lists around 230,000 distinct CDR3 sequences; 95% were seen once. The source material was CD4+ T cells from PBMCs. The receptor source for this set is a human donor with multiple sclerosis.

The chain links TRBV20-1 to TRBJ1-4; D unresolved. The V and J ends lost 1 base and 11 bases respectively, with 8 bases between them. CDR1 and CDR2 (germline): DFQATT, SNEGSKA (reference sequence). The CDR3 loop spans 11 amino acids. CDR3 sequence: CSARVLAKLFF. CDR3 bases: TGCAGTGCTAGAGTCCTCGCCAAACTGTTTTTT.

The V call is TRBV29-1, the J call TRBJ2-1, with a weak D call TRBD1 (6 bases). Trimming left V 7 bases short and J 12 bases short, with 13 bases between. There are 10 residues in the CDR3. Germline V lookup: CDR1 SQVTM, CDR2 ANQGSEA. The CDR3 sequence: CSGGQSAQFF. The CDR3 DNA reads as TGCAGCGGTGGACAGTCTGCGCAGTTCTTC.

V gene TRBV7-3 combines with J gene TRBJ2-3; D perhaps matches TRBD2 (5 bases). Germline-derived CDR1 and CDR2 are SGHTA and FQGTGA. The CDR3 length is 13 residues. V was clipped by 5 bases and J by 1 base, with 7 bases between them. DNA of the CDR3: TGTGCCAGCAGCCCGGAGGGCACAGATACGCAGTATTTT. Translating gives CASSPEGTDTQYF.

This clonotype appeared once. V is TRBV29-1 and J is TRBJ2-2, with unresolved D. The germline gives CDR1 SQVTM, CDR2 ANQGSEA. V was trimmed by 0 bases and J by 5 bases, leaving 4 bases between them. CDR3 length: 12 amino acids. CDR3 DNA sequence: TGCAGCGTTGAAGACTCAACCGGGGAGCTGTTTTTT. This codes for CSVEDSTGELFF.

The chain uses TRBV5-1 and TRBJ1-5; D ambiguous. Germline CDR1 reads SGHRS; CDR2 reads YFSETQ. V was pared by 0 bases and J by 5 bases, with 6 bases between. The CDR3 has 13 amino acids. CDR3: CASSLAPDQPQHF. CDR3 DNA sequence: TGCGCCAGCAGCTTGGCCCCGGATCAGCCCCAGCATTTT.

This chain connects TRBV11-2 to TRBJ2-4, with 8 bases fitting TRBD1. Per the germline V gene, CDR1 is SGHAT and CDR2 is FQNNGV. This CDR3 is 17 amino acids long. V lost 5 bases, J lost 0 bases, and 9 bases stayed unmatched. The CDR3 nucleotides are TGTGCCAGCAGCGCCCGGACAGGGACCTTAGCCAAAAACATTCAGTACTTC. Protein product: CASSARTGTLAKNIQYF.

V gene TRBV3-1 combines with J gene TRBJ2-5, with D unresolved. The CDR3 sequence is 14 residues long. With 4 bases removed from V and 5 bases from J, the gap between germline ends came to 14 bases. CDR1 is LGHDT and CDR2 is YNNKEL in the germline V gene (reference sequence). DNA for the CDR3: TGTGCCAGCAGCCGGCCCACCCGCCGGGAGACCCAGTACTTC. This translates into CASSRPTRRETQYF.

This chain's CDR3 is CSARAVGGNTEAFF. The CDR3 DNA is TGCAGTGCTAGAGCAGTTGGGGGTAACACTGAAGCTTTCTTT. This rearrangement joins TRBV20-1 to TRBJ1-1; possible D gene TRBD1, 5 bases. The CDR3 extends over 14 amino acids. Germline-derived CDR1 and CDR2 are DFQATT and SNEGSKA (reference sequence). V shed 1 base and J shed 2 bases, with 11 bases lying between them.

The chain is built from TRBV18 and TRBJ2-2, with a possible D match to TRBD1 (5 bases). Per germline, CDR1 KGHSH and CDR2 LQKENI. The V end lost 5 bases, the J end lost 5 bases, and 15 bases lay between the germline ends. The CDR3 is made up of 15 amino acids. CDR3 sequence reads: CASSSLSDRTGELFF. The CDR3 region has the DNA TGTGCCAGCTCATCCCTGTCTGACAGAACCGGGGAGCTGTTTTTT.

CDR3 protein: CASSQFTGRVHNSPLHF. The CDR3 nucleotides read TGTGCCAGCAGCCAATTTACTGGTCGGGTACATAATTCACCCCTCCACTTT. The V gene is TRBV3-1, the J gene TRBJ1-6; D is ambiguous. The germline CDR1 and CDR2 sequences are LGHDT and YNNKEL (reference sequence). With 2 bases removed from V and 5 bases from J, the gap between germline ends came to 16 bases. The CDR3 length is 17 residues. Full variable domain (remainder filled in from reference TRBV3-1 and TRBJ1-6): DTAVSQTPKYLVTQMGNDKSIKCEQNLGHDTMYWYKQDSKKFLKIMFSYNNKELIINETVPNRFSPKSPDKAHLNLHINSLELGDSAVYFCASSQFTGRVHNSPLHFGNGTRLTVT.

The CDR3 sequence: CASSPPGQGISYEQYF. The CDR3 DNA sequence: TGTGCCAGCAGCCCCCCCGGACAGGGAATTTCCTACGAGCAGTACTTC. V and J are TRBV7-9 and TRBJ2-7, with TRBD1 matching 8 bases. Trimming took 5 bases from V and 1 from J; bases not matched to a gene: 10. From germline, CDR1 is SEHNR and CDR2 FQNEAQ (reference sequence). The CDR3 loop spans 16 amino acids.

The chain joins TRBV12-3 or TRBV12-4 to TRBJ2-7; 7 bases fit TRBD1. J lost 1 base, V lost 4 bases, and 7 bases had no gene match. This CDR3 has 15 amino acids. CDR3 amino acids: CASSSTRDRSYEQYF. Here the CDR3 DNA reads TGTGCCAGCAGTTCCACTCGGGACAGATCCTACGAGCAGTACTTC.

CDR3 in DNA: TGTGCCAGCAGTCCGTGGGACAGGGTCGACGAGCAGTACTTC. It encodes CASSPWDRVDEQYF. The genes are TRBV27 and TRBJ2-7; 9 nucleotides align to TRBD1. Unmatched junction bases numbered 7, after V lost 5 bases and J lost 5 bases. Germline V gives CDR1 MNHEY, CDR2 SMNVEV (reference sequence). The CDR3 covers 14 residues.

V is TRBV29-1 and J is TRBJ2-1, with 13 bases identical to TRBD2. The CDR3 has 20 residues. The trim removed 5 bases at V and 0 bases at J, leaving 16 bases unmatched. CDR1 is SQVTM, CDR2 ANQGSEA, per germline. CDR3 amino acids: CSVQLAGLAGPWSSYNEQFF. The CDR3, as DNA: TGCAGCGTTCAGCTGGCGGGACTAGCGGGACCCTGGAGCTCCTACAATGAGCAGTTCTTC.

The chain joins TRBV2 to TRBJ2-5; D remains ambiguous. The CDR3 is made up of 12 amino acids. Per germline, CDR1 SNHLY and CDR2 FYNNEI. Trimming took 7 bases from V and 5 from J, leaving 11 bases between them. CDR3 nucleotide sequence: TGTGCCAGCATAGGCGGTGTGGAGACCCAGTACTTC. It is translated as CASIGGVETQYF.

The CDR3 spells CSARGLAGTGEQFF. CDR3 nucleotide sequence: TGCAGTGCTAGGGGGCTAGCGGGAACGGGTGAGCAGTTCTTC. The chain combines TRBV20-1 with TRBJ2-1, with 9 bases identical to TRBD2. V gave up 3 bases and J gave up 9 bases; unmatched junction bases: 9. The germline CDR1 and CDR2 sequences are DFQATT and SNEGSKA (reference sequence). This CDR3 spans 14 amino acids.

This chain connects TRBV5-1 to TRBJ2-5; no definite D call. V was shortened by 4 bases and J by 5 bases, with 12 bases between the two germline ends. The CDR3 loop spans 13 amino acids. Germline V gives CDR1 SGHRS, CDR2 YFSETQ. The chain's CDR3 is CASSPRNSETQYF. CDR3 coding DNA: TGCGCCAGCAGCCCCCGGAATTCGGAGACCCAGTACTTC.

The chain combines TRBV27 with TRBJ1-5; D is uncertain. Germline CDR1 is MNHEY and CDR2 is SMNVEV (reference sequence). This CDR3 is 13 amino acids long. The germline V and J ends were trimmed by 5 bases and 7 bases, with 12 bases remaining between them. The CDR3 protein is CASSPYIGQPQHF. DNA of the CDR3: TGTGCCAGCAGTCCATACATCGGGCAGCCCCAGCATTTT.

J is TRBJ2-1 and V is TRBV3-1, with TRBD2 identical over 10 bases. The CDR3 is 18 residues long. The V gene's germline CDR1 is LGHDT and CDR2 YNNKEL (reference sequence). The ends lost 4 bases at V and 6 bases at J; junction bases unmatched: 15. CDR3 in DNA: TGTGCCAGCAGCCCCTCCCGAGGACTAGCGGCTGCAAGCAATGAGCAGTTCTTC. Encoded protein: CASSPSRGLAAASNEQFF.

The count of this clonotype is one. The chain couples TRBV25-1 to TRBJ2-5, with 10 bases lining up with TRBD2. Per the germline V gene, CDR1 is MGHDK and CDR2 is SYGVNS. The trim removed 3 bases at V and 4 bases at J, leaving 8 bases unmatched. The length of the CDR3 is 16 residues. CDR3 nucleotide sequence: TGTGCCAGCAGTGAGGGTGTAGCGGGGGGAGGAGAGACCCAGTACTTC. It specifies CASSEGVAGGGETQYF.

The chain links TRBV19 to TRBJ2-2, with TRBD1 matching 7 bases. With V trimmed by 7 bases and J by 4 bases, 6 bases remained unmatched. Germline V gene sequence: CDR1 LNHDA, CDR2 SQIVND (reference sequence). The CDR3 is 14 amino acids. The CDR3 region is CASTRGHVTGELFF. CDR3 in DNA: TGTGCCAGTACGAGGGGGCACGTCACCGGGGAGCTGTTTTTT.

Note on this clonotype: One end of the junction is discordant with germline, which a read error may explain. CDR3 sequence (DNA): TGCAGCGTAGAAGGTGGGACAGCGGGGGAGACCCAGTACTTC. This encodes CSVEGGTAGETQYF. The chain combines TRBV29-1 with TRBJ2-5; perhaps D is TRBD1 or TRBD2 (7 bases each). The CDR3 loop spans 14 amino acids. The germline V gene encodes CDR1 SQVTM and CDR2 ANQGSEA.

The CDR3 reads CSVTSGAYNEQFF. The DNA for the CDR3 is TGCAGCGTTACTAGCGGGGCCTACAATGAGCAGTTCTTC. V usage is TRBV29-1 and J usage is TRBJ2-1; 10 nucleotides line up with TRBD2. This CDR3 has 13 amino acids. Germline V gene sequence: CDR1 SQVTM, CDR2 ANQGSEA. J gave up 2 bases and V 5 bases, and 0 bases lay outside the gene matches.

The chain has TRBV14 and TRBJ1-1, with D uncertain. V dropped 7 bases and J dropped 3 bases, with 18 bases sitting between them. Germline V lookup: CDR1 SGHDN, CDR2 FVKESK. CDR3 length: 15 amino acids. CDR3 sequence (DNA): TGTGCCAGCAAGGGCCCTTGGGGAAGAGACACTGAAGCTTTCTTT. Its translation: CASKGPWGRDTEAFF. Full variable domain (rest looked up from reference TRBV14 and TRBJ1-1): EAGVTQFPSHSVIEKGQTVTLRCDPISGHDNLYWYRRVMGKEIKFLLHFVKESKQDESGMPNNRFLAERTGGTYSTLKVQPAELEDSGVYFCASKGPWGRDTEAFFGQGTRLTVV.

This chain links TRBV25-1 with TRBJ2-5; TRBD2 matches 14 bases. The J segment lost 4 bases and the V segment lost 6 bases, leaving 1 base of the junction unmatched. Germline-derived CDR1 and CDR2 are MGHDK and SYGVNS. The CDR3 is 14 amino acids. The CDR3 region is CASRTSGGAETQYF. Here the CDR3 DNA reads TGTGCCAGCAGGACTAGCGGGGGGGCAGAGACCCAGTACTTC. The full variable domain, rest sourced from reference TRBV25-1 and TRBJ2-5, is EADIYQTPRYLVIGTGKKITLECSQTMGHDKMYWYQQDPGMELHLIHYSYGVNSTEKGDLSSESTVSRIRTEHFPLTLESARPSHTSQYLCASRTSGGAETQYFGPGTRLLVL.

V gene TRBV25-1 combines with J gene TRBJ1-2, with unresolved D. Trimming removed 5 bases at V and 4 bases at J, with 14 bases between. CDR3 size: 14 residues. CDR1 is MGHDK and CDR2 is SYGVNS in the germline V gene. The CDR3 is CASSQRARPYGYTF. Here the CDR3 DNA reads TGTGCCAGCAGTCAGAGGGCCCGACCCTATGGCTACACCTTC.

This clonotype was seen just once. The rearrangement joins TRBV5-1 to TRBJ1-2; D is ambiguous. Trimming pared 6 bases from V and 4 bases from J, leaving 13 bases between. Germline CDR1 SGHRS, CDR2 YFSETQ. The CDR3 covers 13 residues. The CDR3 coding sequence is TGCGCCAGCACCCGCTCAGTCGGCTATGGCTACACCTTC. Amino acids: CASTRSVGYGYTF.

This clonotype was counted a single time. The DNA for the CDR3 is TGTGCCAGCAGTTTTCGAGTGATGAACACTGAAGCTTTCTTT. Protein sequence: CASSFRVMNTEAFF. This chain connects TRBV27 to TRBJ1-1; D is unresolved. Trimming took off 3 bases at V and 0 bases at J, with 8 bases between the two ends. The CDR3 runs to 14 residues. Germline V lookup: CDR1 MNHEY, CDR2 SMNVEV (reference sequence).

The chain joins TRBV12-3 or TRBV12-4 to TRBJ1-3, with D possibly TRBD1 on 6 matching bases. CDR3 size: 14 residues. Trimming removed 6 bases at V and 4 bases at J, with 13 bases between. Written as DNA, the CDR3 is TGTGCCAGCAGCGTTGGGACAACCGGAAACACCATATATTTT. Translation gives CASSVGTTGNTIYF.

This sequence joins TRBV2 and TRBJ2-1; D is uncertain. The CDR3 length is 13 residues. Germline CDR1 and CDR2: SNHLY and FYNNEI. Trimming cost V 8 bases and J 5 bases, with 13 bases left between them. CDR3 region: CASGVGLHNEQFF. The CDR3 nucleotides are TGTGCCAGCGGAGTAGGGCTCCACAATGAGCAGTTCTTC.

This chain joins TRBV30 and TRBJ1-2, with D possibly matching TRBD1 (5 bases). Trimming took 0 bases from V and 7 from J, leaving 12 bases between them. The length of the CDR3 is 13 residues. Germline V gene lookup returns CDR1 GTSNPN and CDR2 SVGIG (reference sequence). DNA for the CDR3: TGTGCCTGGAGTGTACAGAGAGGGGTTGGCTACACCTTC. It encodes CAWSVQRGVGYTF.

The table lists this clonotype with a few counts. Written as DNA, the CDR3 is TGTGCCAGCAGTCTCGCCCAGGGGCAGCCCCAGCATTTT. This encodes CASSLAQGQPQHF. The J gene is TRBJ1-5, the V gene TRBV14; D possibly corresponds to TRBD1 (6 bases). The CDR3 totals 13 residues. Trimming stripped 6 bases from V and 7 bases from J, with 13 bases between. Germline V gene lookup returns CDR1 SGHDN and CDR2 FVKESK.